Listed below are T cell receptor beta chains from one sample, sequenced in a study of response to subunit inactivated influenza vaccine. MiXCR, applied by TCRdb to the RT-PCR reads, yields one record per CDR3 protein. In the table there are over 650,000 distinct CDR3 sequences, around a sixth of which are singletons. The sample was PBMCs from blood, taken 5 to 6 days after vaccination. The receptors were gathered from a man in his forties or fifties who received an inactivated influenza vaccine. The CDR3 runs from the conserved cysteine through the conserved F or W. The D gene is left open where the match is weak. The size entry is marked missing in some rows and otherwise reads once, few, many or a size class.

v_call	d_call	j_call	clone_size	cdr3_nt	cdr3_aa
TRBV27	TRBD2	TRBJ2-1	few	TGTGCCAGCAGGGGATGGGCGGGAGGGAGAGACGAGCAGTTCTTC	CASRGWAGGRDEQFF
TRBV6-5	TRBD1	TRBJ2-7	many	TGTGCCAGCAGTTACGGGACAGGGGGAGTCGAGCAGTACTTC	CASSYGTGGVEQYF
TRBV10-3	NA	TRBJ2-2	NA	TGTGCCATCAGTGGACAAAGGACGAACACCGGGGAGCTGTTTTTT	CAISGQRTNTGELFF
TRBV12-3/TRBV12-4	NA	TRBJ2-2	few	TGTGCCAGCAGTTTTCGAGGGGCCAACACCGGGGAGCTGTTTTTT	CASSFRGANTGELFF
TRBV6-2/TRBV6-3	NA	TRBJ1-2	few	TGTGCCAGCAGTTACGGGGACGGAGGCGGTGGCTACACCTTC	CASSYGDGGGGYTF
TRBV11-2	NA	TRBJ2-5	NA	TGTGCCAGCAGCTTATCATTCGGGACAAGGGGGATGGGGGAGACCCAGTACTTC	CASSLSFGTRGMGETQYF
TRBV5-1	NA	TRBJ1-1	NA	TGCGCCAGCAGCAACGGACAGTTAGGAACTGAAGCTTTCTTT	CASSNGQLGTEAFF
TRBV5-1	TRBD1	TRBJ2-5	few	TGCGCCAGCAGCCCTTACAGGGGACCTCAAGAGACCCAGTACTTC	CASSPYRGPQETQYF
TRBV29-1	TRBD1	TRBJ2-4	few	TGCAGCGTCCTCCGGGACAGGGAAAACATTCAGTACTTC	CSVLRDRENIQYF
TRBV6-1	NA	TRBJ1-1	NA	TGTGCCAGCTTTAAGGACCTCAGGAACACTGAAGCTTTCTTT	CASFKDLRNTEAFF
TRBV4-3	TRBD1	TRBJ1-2	NA	TGCGCCAGCAGCCAACAACCGGGACAGGCCTCTGGCTACACCTTC	CASSQQPGQASGYTF
TRBV20-1	TRBD1	TRBJ1-1	few	TGCAGTGCCGGGGACAGGGAGACTGAAGCTTTCTTT	CSAGDRETEAFF
TRBV5-1	NA	TRBJ1-2	NA	TGCGCCAGCAGTAGAGGGTTGGAAAACTATGGCTACACCTTC	CASSRGLENYGYTF
TRBV12-3/TRBV12-4	NA	TRBJ1-1	few	TGTGCCAGCAGCCCAACCGGACGTCTTGAAGCTTTCTTT	CASSPTGRLEAFF
TRBV20-1	NA	TRBJ2-7	NA	TGCAGTGCTAGGAGGGGCAGGGTCTTTACTGACGAGCAGTACTTC	CSARRGRVFTDEQYF
TRBV6-5	TRBD2	TRBJ2-1	NA	TGTGCCAGCAGTTGCTTATCTAGCGGGGCAGGGTACAATGAGCAGTTCTTC	CASSCLSSGAGYNEQFF
TRBV27	TRBD2	TRBJ2-1	many	TGTGCCAGCAGTTTAGTCCGCAGCGGGGGGGCGGGCAATGAGCAGTTCTTC	CASSLVRSGGAGNEQFF
TRBV6-5	NA	TRBJ2-4	NA	TGTGCCAGCAGTTACGATCCCTCCTCGGGCATTCAGTACTTC	CASSYDPSSGIQYF
TRBV29-1	TRBD2	TRBJ2-3	few	TGCAGCGTTGAAGTTCCCCCGGGACTAGGTAGCCCAGATACGCAGTATTTT	CSVEVPPGLGSPDTQYF
TRBV9	NA	TRBJ2-1	few	TGTGCCAGCAGCGCGGGTTGGGGGAGGAATGAGCAGTTCTTC	CASSAGWGRNEQFF
TRBV28	TRBD1	TRBJ2-5	few	TGTGCCAGCAGTCCGGGACAGGGGCTGACATTCGAGACCCAGTACTTC	CASSPGQGLTFETQYF
TRBV18	NA	TRBJ2-5	few	TGTGCCAGCTCACCGGGCGGGCTGGTGGAGACCCAGTACTTC	CASSPGGLVETQYF
TRBV18	NA	TRBJ1-1	few	TGTGCCAGCTCACCACCGTTGGGCATTGAAGCTTTCTTT	CASSPPLGIEAFF
TRBV9	TRBD2	TRBJ2-1	few	TGTGCCAGCAGCGTAGATCCTAGCGGGAGTAATGAGCAGTTCTTC	CASSVDPSGSNEQFF
TRBV3-1	TRBD1	TRBJ1-2	NA	TGTGCCAGCAGCCGGGACAGGATCAGGGGCTACACCTTC	CASSRDRIRGYTF
TRBV3-1	NA	TRBJ2-1	NA	TGTGCCAGCAGCCAAGAAACACGACTAGACCGCCCCCGGGAGCAGTTCTTC	CASSQETRLDRPREQFF
TRBV5-1	TRBD2	TRBJ2-1	many	TGCGCCAGCAGCTTGGAGCGGGACTACAATGAGCAGTTCTTC	CASSLERDYNEQFF
TRBV20-1	TRBD2	TRBJ2-1	many	TGCAGTGCCTGTTGGGCGGGAGTACCCAATGAGCAGTTCTTC	CSACWAGVPNEQFF
TRBV15	NA	TRBJ2-1	NA	TGTGCCACCAGCGAAGGACTCAAGGATGAGCAGTTCTTC	CATSEGLKDEQFF
TRBV29-1	NA	TRBJ2-3	few	TGCAGCGTTGACTCCGGAATCCGTGGGACAGATACGCAGTATTTT	CSVDSGIRGTDTQYF
TRBV18	NA	TRBJ2-3	NA	TGTGCCAGCTCACAGAGGCTGGGTCACGCAGATACGCAGTATTTT	CASSQRLGHADTQYF
TRBV7-8	TRBD1	TRBJ2-7	NA	TGTGCCAGCAGCCACCCGAACAGGGGTTCTGGAGAGCAGTACTTC	CASSHPNRGSGEQYF
TRBV20-1	NA	TRBJ2-3	few	TGCAGTGCCGAGGTCAGGGTGACAGATACGCAGTATTTT	CSAEVRVTDTQYF
TRBV10-2	NA	TRBJ1-1	few	TGCGCCAGCAGTGATGATTTGGGGAACACTGAAGCTTTCTTT	CASSDDLGNTEAFF
TRBV3-1	NA	TRBJ2-2	NA	TGTGCCAGCAGCCATTGGGCTGTGAACACCGGGGAGCTGTTTTTT	CASSHWAVNTGELFF
TRBV10-3	NA	TRBJ1-2	few	TGTGCCATCAGTGAGACCCACAGGATAGGGCCCTATGGCTACACCTTC	CAISETHRIGPYGYTF
TRBV5-1	NA	TRBJ1-3	few	TGCGCCAGCAGCTTGGATTTTACGGGGTCTGGAAACACCATATATTTT	CASSLDFTGSGNTIYF
TRBV20-1	NA	TRBJ2-7	many	TGCAGTGCTAGAACCCCCGCTGGGTACGAGCAGTACTTC	CSARTPAGYEQYF
TRBV11-2	TRBD2	TRBJ2-2	NA	TGTGCCAGCAGCCCGCGGGGGGGGAACACCGGGGAGCTGTTTTTT	CASSPRGGNTGELFF
TRBV7-2	TRBD1	TRBJ1-5	few	TGTGCCAGCAGCATTAGACAGGGGGTCGCTCAGCCCCAGCATTTT	CASSIRQGVAQPQHF
TRBV15	TRBD1	TRBJ2-3	NA	TGTGCCACCAGCACCAGGGACAGGGACACAGATACGCAGTATTTT	CATSTRDRDTDTQYF
TRBV28	NA	TRBJ2-3	NA	TGTGCCAGCACCCTCGCAACCAGGGATTCCTCCACAGATACGCAGTATTTT	CASTLATRDSSTDTQYF
TRBV29-1	TRBD2	TRBJ2-7	few	TGCAGCGCCGGACGGACTAGCGGGATCTACGAGCAGTACTTC	CSAGRTSGIYEQYF
TRBV12-3/TRBV12-4	TRBD2	TRBJ2-3	many	TGTGCCAGCAGTTTCGGACTAGCGGGGGTTGTAGATACGCAGTATTTT	CASSFGLAGVVDTQYF
TRBV20-1	TRBD1	TRBJ2-3	NA	TGCAGTGCTAGAGGTCTCCTAACAGGGGGTTACACAGATACGCAGTATTTT	CSARGLLTGGYTDTQYF
TRBV20-1	NA	TRBJ1-1	NA	TGCAGTGCTAGAGATCTGGGAAGGGGGGCCGAAGCTTTCTTT	CSARDLGRGAEAFF
TRBV29-1	TRBD2	TRBJ2-1	few	TGCAGCGTTGCTTCTACTAGCGGGGACTACAATGAGCAGTTCTTC	CSVASTSGDYNEQFF
TRBV12-3/TRBV12-4	TRBD2	TRBJ2-6	many	TGTGCCAGCAGACGTCGGGGGGTAAGGGCTGGGGCCAACGTCCTGACTTTC	CASRRRGVRAGANVLTF
TRBV11-1	TRBD2	TRBJ2-3	few	TGTGCCAGCAGAAGTGAACCGGGACTAGCGGGGGCCCACACAGATACGCAGTATTTT	CASRSEPGLAGAHTDTQYF
TRBV6-5	NA	TRBJ2-2	NA	TGTGCCAGCAGTTACTTTGGGGGCGCGGACACCGGGGAGCTGTTTTTT	CASSYFGGADTGELFF
TRBV2	TRBD2	TRBJ2-1	few	TGTGCCAGCAGTCCCCTGGGAGCGGGGGGAAGCTACAATGAGCAGTTCTTC	CASSPLGAGGSYNEQFF
TRBV6-5	TRBD1	TRBJ1-5	few	TGTGCCAGCAGTTCGAACCGGGACAGACTCAATCAGCCCCAGCATTTT	CASSSNRDRLNQPQHF
TRBV5-1	NA	TRBJ1-1	NA	TGCGCCAGCAGTGCAGGGGCCGCTGAAGCTTTCTTT	CASSAGAAEAFF
TRBV11-2	TRBD2	TRBJ2-2	many	TGTGCCAGCTCGTGGACTAGCGGAAACACCGGGGAGCTGTTTTTT	CASSWTSGNTGELFF
TRBV4-3	NA	TRBJ2-7	NA	TGCGCCAGCAGCCAAGGTCTGGCAGGCAGAGCCTACGAGCAGTACTTC	CASSQGLAGRAYEQYF